This record concerns one T cell receptor beta chain sequence. Authors' methods: Nucleated cell number was recorded as an estimate derived from reference gene primer amplification. Using immunoSEQ multiplex PCR, the repertoire was profiled, and TCRdb retains in-frame clones only, with some absent. V and J calls and clone size are given by that table; D and trimming were obtained from the DNA. The data hold about 230,000 clones, with approximately 80% observed a single time. This record belongs to a study of blood T cell repertoires in COVID-19. Study-level information: T cells, B-cell-depleted T cells, or PBMCs supplied cDNA or gDNA.

The germline gives CDR1 SGHVS, CDR2 FNYEAQ. There are 18 residues in the CDR3. V shed 0 bases, J shed 4 bases, and the junction held 8 bases outside the gene matches. The sample consisted of peripheral blood. The sequence was obtained from a man aged 35 to 55 who had recovered from COVID-19. The chain recombines TRBV7-6 with TRBJ2-3; 12 nucleotides align to TRBD2. This CDR3 reads CASSLALASGGGPDTQYF. CDR3 DNA: TGTGCCAGCAGCTTAGCGCTGGCTAGCGGGGGGGGTCCAGATACGCAGTATTTT.